This T cell receptor (beta chain) stems from a study of blood T cell repertoires in COVID-19. The method was immunoSEQ multiplex PCR; TCRdb's version includes in-frame clones alone and lacks a portion of them. The sample lists more than 300,000 clones, 85% to 95% occurring once. Cohorts were assigned according to the clinical history that participants reported. This CDR3 is 16 amino acids long. V lost 3 bases to trimming and J lost 0 bases, with 9 bases between them. CDR1 is MDHEN and CDR2 is SYDVKM in the germline V gene. Only a few counts were recorded for this clone. This receptor was obtained from a woman in her twenties or thirties who had been exposed to COVID-19. Sequencing was carried out using PBMCs or T cells enriched from blood (not recorded which). The V gene is TRBV28, the J gene TRBJ2-6; no firm D call. The CDR3 sequence is CASSFSLLSGANVLTF. For the CDR3, the DNA is TGTGCCAGCAGTTTCTCATTACTCTCTGGGGCCAACGTCCTGACTTTC. The variable domain in full, with the rest retrieved from reference TRBV28 and TRBJ2-6, is DVKVTQSSRYLVKRTGEKVFLECVQDMDHENMFWYRQDPGLGLRLIYFSYDVKMKEKGDIPEGYSVSREKKERFSLILESASTNQTSMYLCASSFSLLSGANVLTFGAGSRLTVL.